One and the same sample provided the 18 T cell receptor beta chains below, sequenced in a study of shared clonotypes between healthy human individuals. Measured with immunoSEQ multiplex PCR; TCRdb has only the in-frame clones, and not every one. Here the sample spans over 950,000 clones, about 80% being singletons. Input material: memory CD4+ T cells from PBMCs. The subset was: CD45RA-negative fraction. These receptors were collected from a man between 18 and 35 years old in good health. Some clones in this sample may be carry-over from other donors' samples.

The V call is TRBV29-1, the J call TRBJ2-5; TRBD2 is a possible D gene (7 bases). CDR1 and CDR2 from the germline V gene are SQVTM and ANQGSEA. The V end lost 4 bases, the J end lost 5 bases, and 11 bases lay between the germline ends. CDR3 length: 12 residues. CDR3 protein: CSVVEGGETQYF. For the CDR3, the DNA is TGCAGCGTTGTTGAGGGGGGGGAGACCCAGTACTTC.

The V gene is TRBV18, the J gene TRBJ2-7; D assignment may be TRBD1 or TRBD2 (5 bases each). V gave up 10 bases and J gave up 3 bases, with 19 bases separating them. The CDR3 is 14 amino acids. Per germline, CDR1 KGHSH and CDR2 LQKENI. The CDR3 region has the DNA TGTGCCACCTACGAGGGGCCGGGGAGCTACGAGCAGTACTTC. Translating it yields CATYEGPGSYEQYF. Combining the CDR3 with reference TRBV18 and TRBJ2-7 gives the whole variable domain NAGVMQNPRHLVRRRGQEARLRCSPMKGHSHVYWYRQLPEEGLKFMVYLQKENIIDESGMPKERFSAEFPKEGPSILRIQQVVRGDSAAYFCATYEGPGSYEQYFGPGTRLTVT.

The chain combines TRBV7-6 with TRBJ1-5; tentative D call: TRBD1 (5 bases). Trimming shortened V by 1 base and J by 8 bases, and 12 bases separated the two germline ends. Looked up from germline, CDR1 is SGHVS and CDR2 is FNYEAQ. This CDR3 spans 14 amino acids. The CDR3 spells CASSLGGKGEPQHF. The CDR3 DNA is TGTGCCAGCAGCTTAGGAGGTAAAGGGGAGCCCCAGCATTTT.

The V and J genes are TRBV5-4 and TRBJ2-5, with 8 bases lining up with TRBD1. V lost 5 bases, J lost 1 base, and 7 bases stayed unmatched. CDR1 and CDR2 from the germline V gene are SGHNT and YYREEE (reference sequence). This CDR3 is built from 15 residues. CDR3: CASRGDRGLQETQYF. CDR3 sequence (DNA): TGTGCCAGCAGGGGAGACAGGGGCCTCCAAGAGACCCAGTACTTC.

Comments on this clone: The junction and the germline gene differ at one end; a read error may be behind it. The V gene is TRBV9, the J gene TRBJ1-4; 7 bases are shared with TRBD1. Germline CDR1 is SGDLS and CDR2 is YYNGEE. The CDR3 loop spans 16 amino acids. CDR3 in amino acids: CASSVGQAFANEELFF. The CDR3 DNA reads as TGTGCCAGCAGCGTCGGACAGGCCTTTGCCAATGAAGAACTGTTTTTT. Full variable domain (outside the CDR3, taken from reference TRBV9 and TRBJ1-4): DSGVTQTPKHLITATGQRVTLRCSPRSGDLSVYWYQQSLDQGLQFLIQYYNGEERAKGNILERFSAQQFPDLHSELNLSSLELGDSALYFCASSVGQAFANEELFFGSGTQLSVL.

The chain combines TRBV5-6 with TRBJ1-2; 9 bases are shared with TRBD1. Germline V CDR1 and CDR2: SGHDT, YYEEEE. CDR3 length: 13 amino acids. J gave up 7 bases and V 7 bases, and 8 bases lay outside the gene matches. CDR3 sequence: CASLLQGAFGYTF. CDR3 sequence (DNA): TGTGCCAGCCTATTACAGGGGGCGTTTGGCTACACCTTC.

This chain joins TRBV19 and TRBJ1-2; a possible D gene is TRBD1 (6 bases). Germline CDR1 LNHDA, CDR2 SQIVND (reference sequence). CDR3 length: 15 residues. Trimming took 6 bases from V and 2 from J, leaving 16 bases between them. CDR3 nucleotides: TGTGCCAGTAGCCCCTGGGGGGGCTCCAACTATGGCTACACCTTC. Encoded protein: CASSPWGGSNYGYTF. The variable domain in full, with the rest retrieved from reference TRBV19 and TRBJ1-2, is DGGITQSPKYLFRKEGQNVTLSCEQNLNHDAMYWYRQDPGQGLRLIYYSQIVNDFQKGDIAEGYSVSREKKESFPLTVTSAQKNPTAFYLCASSPWGGSNYGYTFGSGTRLTVV.

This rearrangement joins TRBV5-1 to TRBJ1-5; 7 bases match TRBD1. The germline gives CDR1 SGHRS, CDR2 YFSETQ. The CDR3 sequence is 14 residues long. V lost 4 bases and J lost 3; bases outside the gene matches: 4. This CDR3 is CASSATGLNQPQHF. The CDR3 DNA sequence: TGCGCCAGCAGCGCGACAGGGCTCAATCAGCCCCAGCATTTT. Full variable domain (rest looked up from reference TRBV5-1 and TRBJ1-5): KAGVTQTPRYLIKTRGQQVTLSCSPISGHRSVSWYQQTPGQGLQFLFEYFSETQRNKGNFPGRFSGRQFSNSRSEMNVSTLELGDSALYLCASSATGLNQPQHFGDGTRLSIL.

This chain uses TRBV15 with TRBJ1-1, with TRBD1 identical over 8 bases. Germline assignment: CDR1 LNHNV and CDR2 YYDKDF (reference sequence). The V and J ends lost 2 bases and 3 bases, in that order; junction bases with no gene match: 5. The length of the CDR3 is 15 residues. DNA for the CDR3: TGTGCCACCAGCAGAAGACAGGGGTGGGACACTGAAGCTTTCTTT. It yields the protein CATSRRQGWDTEAFF. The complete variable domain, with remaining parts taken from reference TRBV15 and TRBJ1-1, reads DAMVIQNPRYQVTQFGKPVTLSCSQTLNHNVMYWYQQKSSQAPKLLFHYYDKDFNNEADTPDNFQSRRPNTSFCFLDIRSPGLGDTAMYLCATSRRQGWDTEAFFGQGTRLTVV.

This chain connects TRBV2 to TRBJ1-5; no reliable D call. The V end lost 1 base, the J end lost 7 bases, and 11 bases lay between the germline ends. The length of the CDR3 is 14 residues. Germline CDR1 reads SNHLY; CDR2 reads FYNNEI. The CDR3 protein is CASSEDPPEQPQHF. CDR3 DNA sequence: TGTGCCAGCAGTGAAGACCCTCCCGAGCAGCCCCAGCATTTT.

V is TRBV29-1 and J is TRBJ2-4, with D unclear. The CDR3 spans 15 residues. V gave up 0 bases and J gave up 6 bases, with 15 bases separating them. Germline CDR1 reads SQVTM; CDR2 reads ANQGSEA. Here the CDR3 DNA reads TGCAGCGTTGAAGAGCCCGCAGGTCGGAGAAACATTCAGTACTTC. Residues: CSVEEPAGRRNIQYF. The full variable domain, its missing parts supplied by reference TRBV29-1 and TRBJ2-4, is SAVISQKPSRDICQRGTSLTIQCQVDSQVTMMFWYRQQPGQSLTLIATANQGSEATYESGFVIDKFPISRPNLTFSTLTVSNMSPEDSSIYLCSVEEPAGRRNIQYFGAGTRLSVL.

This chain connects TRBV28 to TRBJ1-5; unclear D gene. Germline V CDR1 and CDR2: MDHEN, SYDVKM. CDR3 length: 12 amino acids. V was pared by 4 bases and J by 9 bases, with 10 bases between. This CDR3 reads CASSSVYLPQHF. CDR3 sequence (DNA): TGTGCCAGCAGTTCCGTATATCTGCCCCAGCATTTT.

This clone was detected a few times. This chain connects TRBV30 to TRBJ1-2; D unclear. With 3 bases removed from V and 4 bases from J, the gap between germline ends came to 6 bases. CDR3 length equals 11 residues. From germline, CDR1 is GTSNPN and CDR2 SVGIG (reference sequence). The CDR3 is CAWSPAYGYTF. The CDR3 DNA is TGTGCCTGGAGCCCCGCCTATGGCTACACCTTC.

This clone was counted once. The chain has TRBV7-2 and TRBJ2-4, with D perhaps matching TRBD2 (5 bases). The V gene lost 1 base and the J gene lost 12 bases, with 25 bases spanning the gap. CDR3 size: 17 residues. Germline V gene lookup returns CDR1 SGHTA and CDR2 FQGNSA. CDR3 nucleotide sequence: TGTGCCAGCAGCTTAGTTAGTGGCAGGAGCCAACCCGGGAATCAGTACTTC. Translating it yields CASSLVSGRSQPGNQYF.

Here the CDR3 DNA reads TGCAGTGTCCGGGGGAATACGCAGTATTTT. It codes for CSVRGNTQYF. The chain links TRBV20-1 to TRBJ2-3, with D tentatively TRBD2 (6 bases). Trimming stripped 7 bases from V and 7 bases from J, with 9 bases between. The CDR3 spans 10 residues. Germline V gene lookup returns CDR1 DFQATT and CDR2 SNEGSKA (reference sequence).

The CDR3 sequence: CASSLGFRTQYGEAFF. CDR3 nucleotide sequence: TGTGCCAGCAGCTTAGGATTCCGGACGCAGTACGGTGAAGCTTTCTTT. The chain uses TRBV11-2 and TRBJ1-1, with D unresolved. The CDR3 contains 16 residues. Trimming removed 1 base from V and 7 bases from J, with 19 bases in between. From germline, CDR1 is SGHAT and CDR2 FQNNGV.

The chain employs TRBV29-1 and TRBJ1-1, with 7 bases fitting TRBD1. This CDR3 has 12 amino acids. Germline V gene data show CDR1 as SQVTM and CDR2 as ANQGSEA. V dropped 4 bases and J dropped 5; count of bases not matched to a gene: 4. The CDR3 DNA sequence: TGCAGCGTTGTTTACAGGGGAACTGAAGCTTTCTTT. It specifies CSVVYRGTEAFF.

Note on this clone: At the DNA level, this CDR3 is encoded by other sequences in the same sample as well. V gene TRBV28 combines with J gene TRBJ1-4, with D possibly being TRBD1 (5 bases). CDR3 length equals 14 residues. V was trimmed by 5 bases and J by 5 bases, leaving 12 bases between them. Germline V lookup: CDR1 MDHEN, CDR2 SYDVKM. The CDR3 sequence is CASSPTGRNEKLFF. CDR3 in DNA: TGTGCCAGCAGTCCGACGGGACGGAATGAAAAACTGTTTTTT.